Following are 2 T cell receptor beta chains from one sample sequenced in a study of shared clonotypes between healthy human individuals. Sequencing was performed with immunoSEQ multiplex PCR; in TCRdb, only in-frame clones are kept and a portion is missing. Of about 530,000 clones in the sample, 96% were seen once. Material for sequencing was naive CD4+ T cells sorted from blood. The subset: CD45RA+ positively selected. Receptor source: a woman aged 25 to 39 in good health.

The chain carries TRBV5-1 and TRBJ2-7, with 11 bases that match TRBD2. Germline-derived CDR1 and CDR2 are SGHRS and YFSETQ. The CDR3 has 16 amino acids. With V trimmed by 0 bases and J by 3 bases, 5 bases remained unmatched. The CDR3 DNA is TGCGCCAGCAGCTTGGGGCCCACTAGCGGGAGCTACGAGCAGTACTTC. Translated: CASSLGPTSGSYEQYF.

This rearrangement joins TRBV18 to TRBJ2-7; perhaps TRBD1 as D (5 bases). This CDR3 is built from 14 residues. Germline assignment: CDR1 KGHSH and CDR2 LQKENI. V was trimmed by 0 bases and J by 6 bases, leaving 12 bases between them. CDR3 region: CASSPPGREGEQYF. In DNA, the CDR3 is TGTGCCAGCTCACCACCAGGCAGGGAAGGCGAGCAGTACTTC.